Each of the 2 T cell receptor beta chains below was sequenced from the same sample in a study of shared clonotypes between healthy human individuals. The protocol was immunoSEQ multiplex PCR, while the TCRdb copy is restricted to in-frame clones and leaves out a portion. The sample lists under 2,500,000 clones, roughly 95% occurring once. Sequenced: naive CD4+ T cells sorted from blood. The subset: CD45RA+ positively selected. The receptors stem from a man aged 18-30 years in good health.

The chain is built from TRBV5-4 and TRBJ2-6; D ambiguous. CDR3 length: 13 residues. The germline V gene encodes CDR1 SGHNT and CDR2 YYREEE (reference sequence). V gave up 1 base and J gave up 2 bases, with 1 base separating them. CDR3: CASSLTGANVLTF. The CDR3 region has the DNA TGTGCCAGCAGCTTGACTGGGGCCAACGTCCTGACTTTC.

The chain links TRBV10-3 to TRBJ1-2; D possibly corresponds to TRBD1 (6 bases). Trimming removed 2 bases from V and 4 bases from J, with 20 bases in between. Germline assignment: CDR1 ENHRY and CDR2 SYGVKD. CDR3 length equals 17 residues. This chain's CDR3 is CAISETVTGPSLYGYTF. In nucleotides, the CDR3 is TGTGCCATCAGTGAGACAGTGACAGGCCCCAGCCTCTATGGCTACACCTTC.